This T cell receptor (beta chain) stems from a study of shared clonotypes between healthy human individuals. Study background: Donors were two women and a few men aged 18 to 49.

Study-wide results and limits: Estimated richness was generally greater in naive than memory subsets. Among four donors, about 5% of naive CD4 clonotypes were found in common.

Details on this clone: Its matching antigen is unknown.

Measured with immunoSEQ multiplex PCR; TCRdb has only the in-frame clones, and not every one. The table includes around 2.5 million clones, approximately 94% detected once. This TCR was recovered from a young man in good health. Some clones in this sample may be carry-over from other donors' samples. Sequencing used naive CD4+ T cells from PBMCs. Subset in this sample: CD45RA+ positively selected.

CDR3 DNA sequence: TGTGCCAGCATCATCGGGGGCGTACAGACCCAGTACTTC. It encodes CASIIGGVQTQYF. The chain carries TRBV2 and TRBJ2-5, with D perhaps being TRBD1 or TRBD2 (6 bases each). CDR3 length: 13 residues. V lost 7 bases and J 6 bases, leaving 15 bases between the germline ends. Germline V gives CDR1 SNHLY, CDR2 FYNNEI.